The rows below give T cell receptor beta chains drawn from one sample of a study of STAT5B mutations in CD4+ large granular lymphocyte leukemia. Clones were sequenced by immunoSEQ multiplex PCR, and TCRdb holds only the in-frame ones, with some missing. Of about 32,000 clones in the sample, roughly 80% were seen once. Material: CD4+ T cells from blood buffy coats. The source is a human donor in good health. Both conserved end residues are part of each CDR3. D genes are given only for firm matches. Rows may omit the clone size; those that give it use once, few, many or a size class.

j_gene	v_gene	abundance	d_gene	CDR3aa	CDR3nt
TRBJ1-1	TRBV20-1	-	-	CSAEMNTEAFF	TGCAGTGCCGAGATGAACACTGAAGCTTTCTTT
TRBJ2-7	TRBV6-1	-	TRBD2	CASSAGGSSYEQYF	TGTGCCAGCAGTGCAGGCGGGAGCTCCTACGAGCAGTACTTC
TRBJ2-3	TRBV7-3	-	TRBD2	CASSLSGRRDRTDTQYF	TGTGCCAGCTCCCTGAGCGGGAGAAGGGATCGGACAGATACGCAGTATTTT
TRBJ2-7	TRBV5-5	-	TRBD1	CASSFQPGTAYEQYF	TGTGCCAGCAGCTTCCAGCCCGGGACAGCCTACGAGCAGTACTTC
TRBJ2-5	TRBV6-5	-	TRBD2	CASSSRLAGAPETQYF	TGTGCCAGCAGTTCCAGACTAGCGGGAGCCCCCGAGACCCAGTACTTC
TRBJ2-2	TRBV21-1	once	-	CASSKTWDPAGELFF	TGTGCCAGCAGCAAAACCTGGGACCCCGCCGGGGAGCTGTTTTTT
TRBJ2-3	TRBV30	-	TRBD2	CAWSKWRESTDTQYF	TGTGCCTGGAGTAAATGGCGGGAGAGCACAGATACGCAGTATTTT
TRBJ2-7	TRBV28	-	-	CASSLTGPVYEQYF	TGTGCCAGCAGTTTAACAGGCCCGGTCTACGAGCAGTACTTC
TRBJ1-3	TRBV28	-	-	CASSFGAVGNTIYF	TGTGCCAGCAGTTTCGGGGCAGTAGGAAACACCATATATTTT
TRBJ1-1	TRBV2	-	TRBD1	CASSGQGGTEAFF	TGTGCCAGCTCAGGACAGGGGGGTACTGAAGCTTTCTTT
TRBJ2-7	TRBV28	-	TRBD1	CASSFYRGLEEQYF	TGTGCCAGCAGTTTCTACAGGGGGCTAGAAGAGCAGTACTTC
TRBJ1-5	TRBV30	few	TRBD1	CAWNRGGEQPQHF	TGTGCCTGGAACAGGGGCGGTGAACAGCCCCAGCATTTT
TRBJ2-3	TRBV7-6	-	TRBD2	CASSLGSGRRGTQYF	TGTGCCAGCAGCTTAGGTAGCGGGAGAAGGGGTACGCAGTATTTT
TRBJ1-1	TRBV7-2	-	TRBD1	CASSLGTGGVWAFF	TGTGCCAGCAGCTTAGGTACAGGGGGCGTGTGGGCTTTCTTT
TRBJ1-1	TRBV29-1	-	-	CSVANANTEAFF	TGCAGCGTTGCCAATGCGAACACTGAAGCTTTCTTT
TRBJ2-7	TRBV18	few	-	CASSPPDGISYEQYF	TGTGCCAGCTCACCACCCGATGGGATCTCCTACGAGCAGTACTTC
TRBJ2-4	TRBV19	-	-	CASSIVPTGAKNIQYF	TGTGCCAGTAGTATAGTCCCGACTGGAGCCAAAAACATTCAGTACTTC
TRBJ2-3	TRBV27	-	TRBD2	CASSRIAGDVDTQYF	TGTGCCAGCTCCCGGATAGCGGGAGATGTAGATACGCAGTATTTT
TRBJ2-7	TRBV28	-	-	CASRPTGGGYEQYF	TGTGCCAGCAGACCCACCGGGGGTGGCTACGAGCAGTACTTC
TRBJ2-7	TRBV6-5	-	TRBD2	CASSALAGHYEQYF	TGTGCCAGCAGTGCACTAGCGGGTCACTACGAGCAGTACTTC
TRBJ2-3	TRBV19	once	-	CASSNLGADTQYF	TGTGCCAGTAGTAATCTAGGGGCAGATACGCAGTATTTT
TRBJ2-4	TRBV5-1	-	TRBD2	CASSIRGLAGGGVKNIQYF	TGCGCCAGCAGCATCCGGGGACTAGCGGGAGGGGGAGTCAAAAACATTCAGTACTTC
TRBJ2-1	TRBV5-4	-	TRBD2	CASSSQLGTSGKVEQFF	TGTGCCAGCAGTTCTCAACTCGGGACTAGCGGGAAGGTTGAGCAGTTCTTC
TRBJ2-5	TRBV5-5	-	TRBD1	CASSQAGGRETQYF	TGTGCCAGCAGCCAAGCAGGGGGTCGAGAGACCCAGTACTTC
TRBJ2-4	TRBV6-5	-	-	CASSYSRGAKNIQYF	TGTGCCAGCAGTTACTCCCGCGGAGCGAAAAACATTCAGTACTTC
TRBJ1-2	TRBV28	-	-	CASSLSSILQGRKPYGYTF	TGTGCCAGCAGTTTATCCTCTATTTTACAGGGCCGCAAACCCTATGGCTACACCTTC
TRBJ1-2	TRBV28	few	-	CASQTGRYGYTF	TGTGCCAGCCAGACAGGACGCTATGGCTACACCTTC
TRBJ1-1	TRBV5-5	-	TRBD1	CASSFRADRVWDTEAFF	TGTGCCAGCAGCTTCCGTGCCGACAGGGTCTGGGACACTGAAGCTTTCTTT
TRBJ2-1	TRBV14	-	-	CASSQGPYNEQFF	TGTGCCAGCAGCCAAGGTCCATACAATGAGCAGTTCTTC
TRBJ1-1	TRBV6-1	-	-	CASSGQGHKMNTEAFF	TGTGCCAGCAGTGGCCAGGGACATAAGATGAACACTGAAGCTTTCTTT
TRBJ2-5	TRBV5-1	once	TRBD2	CASSLYAGLAGQETQYF	TGCGCCAGCAGCTTGTACGCCGGACTAGCGGGACAAGAGACCCAGTACTTC
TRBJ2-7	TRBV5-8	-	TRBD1	CASSRVRGYEQYF	TGTGCCAGCAGCAGAGTCAGGGGGTACGAGCAGTACTTC
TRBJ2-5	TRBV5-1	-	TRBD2	CASSGSGGETQYF	TGCGCCAGCAGCGGGTCGGGAGGAGAGACCCAGTACTTC
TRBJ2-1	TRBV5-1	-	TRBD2	CASSLRQAGEKFF	TGCGCCAGCAGCTTGAGACAAGCGGGAGAAAAGTTCTTC
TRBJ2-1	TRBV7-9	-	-	CASSSTYTYNEQFF	TGTGCCAGCAGCTCGACCTATACCTACAATGAGCAGTTCTTC
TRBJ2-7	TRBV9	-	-	CASSVGVGYEQYF	TGTGCCAGCAGCGTCGGGGTCGGCTACGAGCAGTACTTC
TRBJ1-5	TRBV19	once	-	CASSYPNQPQHF	TGTGCCAGTAGTTACCCCAATCAGCCCCAGCATTTT
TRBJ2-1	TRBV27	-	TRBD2	CASRRGRANEQFF	TGTGCCAGCAGGCGCGGGAGGGCCAATGAGCAGTTCTTC
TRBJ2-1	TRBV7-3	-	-	CASSLGPRGRNEQFF	TGTGCCAGCAGCTTAGGACCACGGGGGCGCAATGAGCAGTTCTTC
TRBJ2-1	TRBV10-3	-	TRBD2	CAISESLAGRIDEQFF	TGTGCCATCAGTGAGTCCCTAGCGGGACGGATAGATGAGCAGTTCTTC